This T cell receptor beta chain was captured in a study of T-cell reconstitution after alpha-beta-depleted transplantation in children. Notes on the study in general: Surviving recipient T cells and thymic progenitors accounted for the high day-60 TCRbeta diversity observed in some patients.

The ends lost 0 bases at V and 5 bases at J; junction bases unmatched: 0. This CDR3 spans 14 amino acids. Germline CDR1 reads SGHRS; CDR2 reads YFSETQ. Ten or more counts support this clonotype. Its antigen remains unidentified. It was with unique molecular identifiers that the TCRbeta library was prepared. TCRdb ran MiXCR on the PCR reads and lists one entry per CDR3 protein. The sample contains around 580,000 distinct CDR3 sequences, 25% to 30% of which appear only once. The gene calls are TRBV5-1 and TRBJ2-7; 12 bases are a match to TRBD2. The TCR originated in a boy in the first two years of life with Wiskott-Aldrich syndrome, due to receive a stem cell transplant. The sequences come from PBMCs, collected before TCRalphabeta/CD19-depleted stem cell transplant. The chain's CDR3 is CASSLGLAGDEQYF. The CDR3 region has the DNA TGCGCCAGCAGCTTGGGACTAGCGGGAGACGAGCAGTACTTC.